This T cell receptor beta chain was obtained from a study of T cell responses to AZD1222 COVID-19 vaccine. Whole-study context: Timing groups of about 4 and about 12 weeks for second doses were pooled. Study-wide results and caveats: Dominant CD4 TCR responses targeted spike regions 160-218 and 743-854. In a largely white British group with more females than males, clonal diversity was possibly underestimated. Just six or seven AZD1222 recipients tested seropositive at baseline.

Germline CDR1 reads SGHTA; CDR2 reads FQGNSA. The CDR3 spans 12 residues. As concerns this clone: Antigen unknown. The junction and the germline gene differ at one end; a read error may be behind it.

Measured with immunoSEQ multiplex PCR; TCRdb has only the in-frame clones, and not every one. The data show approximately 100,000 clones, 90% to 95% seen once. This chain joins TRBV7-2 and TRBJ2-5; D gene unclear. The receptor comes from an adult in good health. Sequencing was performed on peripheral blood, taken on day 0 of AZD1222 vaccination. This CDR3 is CASSLVQGTQYF. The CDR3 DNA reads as TGTGCCAGCAGCTTAGTCCAAGGGACCCAGTACTTC.